A selection of T cell receptor beta chains follows, all from one sample in a study of T cell repertoires in aging, cancer and after chemotherapy. TCRdb reanalysed the multiplex PCR reads using MiXCR and keeps one entry per CDR3 protein. This table holds fewer than 6,000 distinct CDR3 sequences, 20% to 30% found once. The sample was blood. Source of these receptors: a human donor with a blood cancer. The CDR3 runs from the conserved cysteine through the conserved F or W.

TRBJ2-1	TRBV12-3/TRBV12-4	CASSPRMGLAGISYNEQFF
TRBJ1-1	TRBV5-1	CASSSTGQNTEAFF
TRBJ1-1	TRBV5-1	CASTRDTEAFF
TRBJ1-2	TRBV24-1	CATEKDSSYNYGYTF
TRBJ2-3	TRBV6-1	CASSVESYTDTQYF
TRBJ2-7	TRBV5-1	CASSFGLAGGVSYEQYF
TRBJ1-1	TRBV11-3	CASSFNRNTEAFF
TRBJ1-1	TRBV18	CASSPPDINTEAFF
TRBJ1-1	TRBV6-1	CASSVVGQGLLNTEAFF
TRBJ1-5	TRBV6-6	CASSYTGGNQPQHF
TRBJ2-1	TRBV5-1	CASTSGGVPSNEQFF
TRBJ2-2	TRBV2	CASREDSHTGELFF
TRBJ1-2	TRBV21-1	CASSKGNAGGSYGYTF
TRBJ1-2	TRBV6-5	CASSPRGYGYTF
TRBJ1-1	TRBV28	CASSSTNTEAFF
TRBJ2-7	TRBV11-1	CASSRQGAYEQYF
TRBJ2-7	TRBV27	CASSPHGDGLSSYEQYF